This T cell receptor beta chain was identified during a study of T-cell reconstitution after alpha-beta-depleted transplantation in children. This sample's TCRbeta library carried unique molecular identifier barcodes. TCRdb reprocessed the PCR reads with MiXCR, giving one entry per CDR3 protein. The profile shows about 400,000 distinct CDR3 sequences, roughly 20% of them singletons. This material consisted of PBMCs from the stem cell graft donor, taken from the stem cell graft. This TCR was sampled from a human donor who donated a stem cell graft to a child with acute myeloid leukemia.

CDR3 bases: TGCAGCGCCCGACAGGGTGCCCGTCGAAAACTGTTTTTT. Translating it yields CSARQGARRKLFF. The gene calls are TRBV29-1 and TRBJ1-4; 7 positions match TRBD1. The CDR3 consists of 13 residues. Per germline, CDR1 SQVTM and CDR2 ANQGSEA. V was clipped by 7 bases and J by 10 bases; unmatched bases: 12.